This TCR beta chain was sequenced during a study of CD4 T cells in relation to SARS-CoV-2 and coronaviruses. This clone was found a few times. The antigen is undetermined. Before the COVID-19 pandemic, during about 2011-2019, CD4+ T cells were taken from unexposed donors. Isolation of CD4+ T cells took place after less than 11 days in culture. The repertoire was sequenced with immunoSEQ multiplex PCR; TCRdb's copy has only in-frame clones and lacks some. Altogether tens of thousands of clones are present, around four fifths being singletons, with the ten largest covering roughly 15%. The V and J ends lost 2 bases and 2 bases respectively, with 4 bases between them. This CDR3 contains 13 residues. Germline CDR1 MNHEY, CDR2 SVGEGT.

The chain couples TRBV6-2 or TRBV6-3 to TRBJ1-5, with no clear D. Sequenced material: CD4+ T cells from PBMCs, cultured in vitro. The source of this sequence is a human donor in good health. The CDR3 spells CASSYGGNQPQHF. CDR3 DNA sequence: TGTGCCAGCAGTTACGGGGGCAATCAGCCCCAGCATTTT.